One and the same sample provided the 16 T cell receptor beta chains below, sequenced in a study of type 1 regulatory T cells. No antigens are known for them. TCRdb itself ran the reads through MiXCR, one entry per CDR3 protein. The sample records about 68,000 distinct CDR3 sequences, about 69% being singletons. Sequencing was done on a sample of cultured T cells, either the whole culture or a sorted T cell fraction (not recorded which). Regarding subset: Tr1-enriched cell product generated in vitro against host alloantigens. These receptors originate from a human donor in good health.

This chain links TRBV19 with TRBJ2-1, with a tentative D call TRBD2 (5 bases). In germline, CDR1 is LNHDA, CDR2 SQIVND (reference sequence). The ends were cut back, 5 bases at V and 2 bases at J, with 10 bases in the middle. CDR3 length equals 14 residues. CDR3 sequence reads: CASSGGLTYNEQFF. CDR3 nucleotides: TGTGCCAGTAGTGGAGGACTGACCTACAATGAGCAGTTCTTC.

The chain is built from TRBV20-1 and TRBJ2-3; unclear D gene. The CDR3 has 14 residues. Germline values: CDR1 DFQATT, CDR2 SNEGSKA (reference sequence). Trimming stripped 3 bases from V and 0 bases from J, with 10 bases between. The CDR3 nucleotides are TGCAGTGCTAGGGTAGCAGCTAGCACAGATACGCAGTATTTT. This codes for CSARVAASTDTQYF.

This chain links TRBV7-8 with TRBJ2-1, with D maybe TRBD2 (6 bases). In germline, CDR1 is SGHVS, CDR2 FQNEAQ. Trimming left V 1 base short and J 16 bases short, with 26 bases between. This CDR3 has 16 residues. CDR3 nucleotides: TGTGCCAGCAGCTTAGTGGGCGCGGGGCACCTATACCCCCCCTTCTTC. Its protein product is CASSLVGAGHLYPPFF.

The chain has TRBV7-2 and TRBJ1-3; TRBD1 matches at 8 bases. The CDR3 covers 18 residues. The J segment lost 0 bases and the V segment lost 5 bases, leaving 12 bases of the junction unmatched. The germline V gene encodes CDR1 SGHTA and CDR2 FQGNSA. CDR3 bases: TGTGCCAGCAGCCCCCATCGGACAGGGAGCAGCTCTGGAAACACCATATATTTT. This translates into CASSPHRTGSSSGNTIYF. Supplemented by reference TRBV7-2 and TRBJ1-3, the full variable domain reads GAGVSQSPSNKVTEKGKDVELRCDPISGHTALYWYRQSLGQGLEFLIYFQGNSAPDKSGLPSDRFSAERTGGSVSTLTIQRTQQEDSAVYLCASSPHRTGSSSGNTIYFGEGSWLTVV.

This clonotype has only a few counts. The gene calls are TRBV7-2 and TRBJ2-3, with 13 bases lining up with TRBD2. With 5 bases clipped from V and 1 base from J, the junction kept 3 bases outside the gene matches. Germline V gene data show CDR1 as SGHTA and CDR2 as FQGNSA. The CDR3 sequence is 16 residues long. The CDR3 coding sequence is TGTGCCAGCAGCATACTAGCGGGAGGGGGCACAGATACGCAGTATTTT. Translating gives CASSILAGGGTDTQYF.

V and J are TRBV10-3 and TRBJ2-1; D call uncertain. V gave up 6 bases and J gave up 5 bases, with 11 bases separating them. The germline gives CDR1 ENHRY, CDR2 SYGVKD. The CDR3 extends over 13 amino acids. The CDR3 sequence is CAIRDTLNNEQFF. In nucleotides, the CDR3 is TGTGCCATCAGGGATACCCTAAACAATGAGCAGTTCTTC.

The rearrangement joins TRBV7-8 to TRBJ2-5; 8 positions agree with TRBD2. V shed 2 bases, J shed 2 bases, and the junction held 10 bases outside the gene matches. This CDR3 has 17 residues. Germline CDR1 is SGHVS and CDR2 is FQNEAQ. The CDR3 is CASSLNPTSGRQETQYF. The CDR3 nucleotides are TGTGCCAGCAGCTTAAATCCCACTAGCGGTCGACAAGAGACCCAGTACTTC.

The chain's CDR3 is CASSLVLGWDGGYTF. The CDR3 coding sequence is TGTGCCAGCAGCTTAGTGCTGGGATGGGACGGGGGCTACACCTTC. The chain couples TRBV7-2 to TRBJ1-2; perhaps TRBD1 as D (5 bases). The V end lost 1 base, the J end lost 8 bases, and 17 bases lay between the germline ends. This CDR3 has 15 residues. The germline V gene encodes CDR1 SGHTA and CDR2 FQGNSA.

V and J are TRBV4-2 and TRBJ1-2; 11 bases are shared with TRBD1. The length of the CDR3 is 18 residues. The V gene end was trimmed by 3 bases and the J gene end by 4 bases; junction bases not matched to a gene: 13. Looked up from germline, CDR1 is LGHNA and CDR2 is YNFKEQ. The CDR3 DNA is TGTGCCAGCAGCCAGACCGTTCCCGGGACAGGGGGGATCTATGGCTACACCTTC. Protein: CASSQTVPGTGGIYGYTF.

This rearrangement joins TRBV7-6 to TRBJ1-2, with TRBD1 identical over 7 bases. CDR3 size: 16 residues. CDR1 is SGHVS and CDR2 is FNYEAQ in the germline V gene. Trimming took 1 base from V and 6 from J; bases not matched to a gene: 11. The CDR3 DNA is TGTGCCAGCAGCTTAGAGGCAGGGGGATTGGATCATGGCTACACCTTC. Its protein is CASSLEAGGLDHGYTF.

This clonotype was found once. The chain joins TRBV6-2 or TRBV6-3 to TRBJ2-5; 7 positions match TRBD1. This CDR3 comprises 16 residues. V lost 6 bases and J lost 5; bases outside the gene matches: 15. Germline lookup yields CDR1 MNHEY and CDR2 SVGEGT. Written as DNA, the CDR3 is TGTGCCAGCAGACTCCGACAGGGTCGGGGTGTGGAGACCCAGTACTTC. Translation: CASRLRQGRGVETQYF.

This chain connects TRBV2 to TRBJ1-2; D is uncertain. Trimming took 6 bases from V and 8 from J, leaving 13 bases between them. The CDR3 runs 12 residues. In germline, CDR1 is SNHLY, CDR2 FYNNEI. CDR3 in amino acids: CASSLTLYGYTF. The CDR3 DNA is TGTGCCAGCAGCCTTACACTATACGGCTACACCTTC. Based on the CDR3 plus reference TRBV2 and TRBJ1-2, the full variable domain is EPEVTQTPSHQVTQMGQEVILRCVPISNHLYFYWYRQILGQKVEFLVSFYNNEISEKSEIFDDQFSVERPDGSNFTLKIRSTKLEDSAMYFCASSLTLYGYTFGSGTRLTVV.

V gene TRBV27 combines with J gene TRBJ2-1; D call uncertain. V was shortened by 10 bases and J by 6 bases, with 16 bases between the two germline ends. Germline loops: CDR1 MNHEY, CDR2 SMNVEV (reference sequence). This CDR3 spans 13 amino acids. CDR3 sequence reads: CATWAQLSNEQFF. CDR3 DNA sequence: TGTGCCACCTGGGCCCAGCTTTCCAATGAGCAGTTCTTC.

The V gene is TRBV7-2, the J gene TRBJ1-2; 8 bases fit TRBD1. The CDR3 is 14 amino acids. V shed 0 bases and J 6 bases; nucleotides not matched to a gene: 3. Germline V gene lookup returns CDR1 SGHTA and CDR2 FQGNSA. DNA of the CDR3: TGTGCCAGCAGCTTAGCTCAGGGGGCGCATGGCTACACCTTC. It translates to CASSLAQGAHGYTF.

The CDR3 sequence is CASSLGQGVTEAFF. Here the CDR3 DNA reads TGTGCCAGCTCCCTCGGACAGGGAGTCACTGAAGCTTTCTTT. This chain links TRBV18 with TRBJ1-1; the match to TRBD1 covers 8 bases. The CDR3 runs to 14 residues. With V trimmed by 6 bases and J by 4 bases, 7 bases remained unmatched. Germline lookup yields CDR1 KGHSH and CDR2 LQKENI.

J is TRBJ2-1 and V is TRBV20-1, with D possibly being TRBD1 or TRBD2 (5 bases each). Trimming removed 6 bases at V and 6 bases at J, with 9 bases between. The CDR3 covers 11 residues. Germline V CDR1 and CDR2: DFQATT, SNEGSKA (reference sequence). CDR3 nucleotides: TGCAGTGCGCCGAGGGGCAATGAGCAGTTCTTC. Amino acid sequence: CSAPRGNEQFF.